The 3 T cell receptor beta chains listed next were all sequenced from one sample in a study of neurological immune-mediated disorders. Using its own MiXCR run on the 5' RACE reads, TCRdb lists one record per CDR3 protein. The sample yields about 79,000 distinct CDR3 sequences, 13% to 15% seen once. The specimen sequenced was PBMCs. The receptors stem from a woman in her forties or fifties in good health.

This clonotype was counted many times. The chain is built from TRBV12-3 or TRBV12-4 and TRBJ2-1; 7 bases map to TRBD1. V was clipped by 6 bases and J by 4 bases; unmatched bases: 9. CDR3 length equals 15 residues. The CDR3 protein is CASSPGTAKYNEQFF. CDR3 DNA: TGTGCCAGCAGCCCCGGGACAGCCAAATACAATGAGCAGTTCTTC.

The V call is TRBV3-1, the J call TRBJ2-7, with D hard to call. Trimming shortened V by 0 bases and J by 5 bases, and 14 bases separated the two germline ends. Looked up from germline, CDR1 is LGHDT and CDR2 is YNNKEL (reference sequence). This CDR3 has 15 residues. CDR3 DNA: TGTGCCAGCAGCCAAGAAAGTTCTGGAAAGAACGAGCAGTACTTC. Protein sequence: CASSQESSGKNEQYF.

This clonotype was recorded at least ten times. The chain employs TRBV2 and TRBJ2-7; unclear D gene. The CDR3 runs to 14 residues. Germline CDR1 and CDR2: SNHLY and FYNNEI. V was cut by 3 bases and J by 0 bases, with 9 bases left in between. CDR3 nucleotide sequence: TGTGCCAGCAGTGATGAGAGGAGCTCCTACGAGCAGTACTTC. Residues: CASSDERSSYEQYF.